Detailed here is one T cell receptor (beta chain). No antigen is known for it. The sample comes from a study of Ad26.COV2.S vaccination and SARS-CoV-2 variants. Study outcomes and limitations: Responses of spike-specific T cells (both CD8+ and CD4+) reportedly showed substantial breadth after vaccination. With respect to non-spike TCR breadth, vaccine and placebo recipients were similar.

Germline-derived CDR1 and CDR2 are SQVTM and ANQGSEA. CDR3 size: 14 residues. V lost 7 bases, J lost 4 bases, and 20 bases lay in between. Assay: immunoSEQ multiplex PCR; the TCRdb copy retains only in-frame clones and omits some. Altogether approximately 500,000 clones are present, around 85% being singletons, with the ten largest covering 13%. Treatment reported: some 19 received Ad26.COV2.S at low or high dose, single or two shots; roughly 5 received placebo; per-sample allocation not given. Material that was analyzed had been drawn on day 63 after the first vaccine or placebo injection. An 18-55-year-old adult in Boston served as donor.

The sequence came from a person between 18 and 65 years old who received the Ad26.COV2.S COVID-19 vaccine or a placebo. The rearrangement uses TRBV29-1 and TRBJ2-7; possible D gene TRBD1, 6 bases. The material was peripheral blood, obtained in a trial of Ad26.COV2.S vaccine versus placebo. CDR3 residues: CSAGTGRRGYEQYF. The CDR3 bases are TGCAGCGCCGGCACAGGGCGGCGAGGGTACGAGCAGTACTTC.